Below, 3 T cell receptor beta chains from the same sample are listed, as sequenced in a study of T cell changes during pregnancy in multiple sclerosis. Sequencing was performed with immunoSEQ multiplex PCR; in TCRdb, only in-frame clones are kept and a portion is missing. The sample includes about 72,000 clones, 91% of them seen just once. Material: peripheral blood, obtained in the third trimester of pregnancy. These TCRs come from a female donor in good health, enrolled as a control in a pregnancy study.

This clone was detected only once. The V call is TRBV7-2, the J call TRBJ2-3; 10 bases are shared with TRBD2. Trimming took 1 base from V and 4 from J; bases not matched to a gene: 5. CDR3 size: 16 residues. Looked up from germline, CDR1 is SGHTA and CDR2 is FQGNSA. Written as DNA, the CDR3 is TGTGCCAGCAGCTTAGGGGCAGCGGGAGGGCCAGATACGCAGTATTTT. Amino acids: CASSLGAAGGPDTQYF.

The chain carries TRBV5-1 and TRBJ2-2; 9 nucleotides line up with TRBD2. Germline V gives CDR1 SGHRS, CDR2 YFSETQ. This CDR3 contains 17 residues. V shed 0 bases, J shed 0 bases, and the junction held 3 bases outside the gene matches. CDR3 coding DNA: TGCGCCAGCAGCTTGGATAGCGGGGGAGCGAACACCGGGGAGCTGTTTTTT. Its protein product is CASSLDSGGANTGELFF. Filled out from reference TRBV5-1 and TRBJ2-2, the complete variable domain reads KAGVTQTPRYLIKTRGQQVTLSCSPISGHRSVSWYQQTPGQGLQFLFEYFSETQRNKGNFPGRFSGRQFSNSRSEMNVSTLELGDSALYLCASSLDSGGANTGELFFGEGSRLTVL.

This sequence joins TRBV7-9 and TRBJ2-5, with TRBD1 matching over 9 bases. V gave up 4 bases and J gave up 5 bases; unmatched junction bases: 8. From germline, CDR1 is SEHNR and CDR2 FQNEAQ (reference sequence). This CDR3 is built from 15 residues. DNA of the CDR3: TGTGCCAGCAGCTGGGGGACAGGGTATCGGGAGACCCAGTACTTC. This translates into CASSWGTGYRETQYF. Full variable domain (rest looked up from reference TRBV7-9 and TRBJ2-5): DTGVSQNPRHKITKRGQNVTFRCDPISEHNRLYWYRQTLGQGPEFLTYFQNEAQLEKSRLLSDRFSAERPKGSFSTLEIQRTEQGDSAMYLCASSWGTGYRETQYFGPGTRLLVL.